This TCR beta chain was recovered during a study of graft-versus-host responses after intestinal transplantation. Study-level background: All recipients got anti-thymocyte globulin induction, then tacrolimus and steroids for roughly 3 years.

Some clones are missing from TCRdb's copy, which holds only in-frame ones; the method was immunoSEQ multiplex PCR. This table holds over 85,000 clones, around 93% found once. Overall study findings and caveats: Recipient bone marrow held GvH clones, some seen earlier in ileum or blood.

The CDR3 spans 15 residues. Germline lookup yields CDR1 SGHRS and CDR2 YFSETQ. V gave up 4 bases and J gave up 5 bases, with 18 bases separating them. About this clone: Antigen: not known.

This receptor was identified in a human donor who was the organ donor for an intestinal transplant. The sample here was unstimulated CD4+ T cells sorted from spleen or lymph node cells, taken before transplant. This rearrangement joins TRBV5-1 to TRBJ1-2; D ambiguous. The chain's CDR3 is CASSPEGPSRYGYTF. The CDR3 coding sequence is TGCGCCAGCAGCCCGGAAGGTCCATCCAGGTATGGCTACACCTTC. The complete variable domain, with remaining parts taken from reference TRBV5-1 and TRBJ1-2, reads KAGVTQTPRYLIKTRGQQVTLSCSPISGHRSVSWYQQTPGQGLQFLFEYFSETQRNKGNFPGRFSGRQFSNSRSEMNVSTLELGDSALYLCASSPEGPSRYGYTFGSGTRLTVV.